Reported below is one T cell receptor (beta chain). Its antigen is still unknown. The protocol was immunoSEQ multiplex PCR, while the TCRdb copy is restricted to in-frame clones and leaves out a portion. In the table there are around 70,000 clones, about 80% of which are singletons. These data are taken from a study of radiation and T cells in renal cell carcinoma. As for the study in general: Nephrectomy followed 15 Gy stereotactic body radiation by 4 weeks.

Noted time point: blood 2 weeks post-SBRT. Treatment denoted: 15 Gy SBRT to primary tumor, nephrectomy 4 weeks later. Radiation-treated patients gave blood at baseline, week 2 and week 4. After removal of 3 bases from V and 3 bases from J, the junction contained 12 bases not matched to a gene. This CDR3 comprises 19 residues. CDR1 is SGHDT and CDR2 is YYEEEE in the germline V gene. Findings of the study overall: Without pretreatment biopsies, baseline tumor clonotype presence was undetermined. In blood, top tumor clones expanded by 2 weeks, shrinking by 4.

The source was blood, collected from a patient whose treatment included radiotherapy and nephrectomy. The TCR comes from a man in his sixties with renal cell carcinoma. The gene calls are TRBV5-6 and TRBJ2-1; TRBD2 aligns across 13 bases. This CDR3 reads CASSSLSSGLAGHYNEQFF. CDR3 DNA: TGTGCCAGCAGCTCCCTTTCCTCGGGACTAGCGGGACACTACAATGAGCAGTTCTTC.